The sequence of this TCR beta chain was determined in a study of blood T cell repertoires in COVID-19. Across the study: Both acute and convalescent COVID-19 samples were obtained from the United States, Italy and Spain.

The CDR3 is made up of 16 amino acids. Trimming cost V 3 bases and J 2 bases, with 14 bases left between them. The germline gives CDR1 SGHDT, CDR2 YYEEEE. Source study methods: Amplification with reference gene primers provided the estimates of nucleated cell counts. Assay: immunoSEQ multiplex PCR; the TCRdb copy retains only in-frame clones and omits some. V and J calls and clone size are as listed in that table; D and trimming were resolved from the DNA. The sample records under 75,000 clones, 70% to 90% being singletons. This chain joins TRBV5-6 and TRBJ2-2, with D tentatively TRBD1 (6 bases). The source material was peripheral blood. This TCR was sampled from a man between 25 and 39 years old with acute or convalescent COVID-19. CDR3 region: CASSWTLQGNTGELFF. In nucleotides, the CDR3 is TGTGCCAGCAGCTGGACCCTACAGGGTAACACCGGGGAGCTGTTTTTT.